The sequence of this T cell receptor (beta chain) was determined in a study of early stage breast cancer tumors. Overall study: Samples were sequenced at around 10-fold average coverage. Study conclusions and caveats: Enriched TCRB sequences shared across patients were mostly commonly generated sequences. Bulk DNA sequencing of unsorted cells missed chain pairing and markers.

This clone was detected only a few times. Its antigen remains unidentified. Trimming pared 1 base from V and 6 bases from J, leaving 10 bases between. CDR1 and CDR2 from the germline V gene are MGHRA and YSYEKL. This CDR3 region has 13 residues. The repertoire was sequenced with immunoSEQ multiplex PCR; TCRdb's copy has only in-frame clones and lacks some. The table has approximately 19,000 clones, about 76% seen once; the top ten hold about 27%. The sequence came from a person aged 55 to 70 with breast cancer. Sequencing used blood. The gene calls are TRBV4-1 and TRBJ2-7, with D perhaps being TRBD1 or TRBD2 (5 bases each). Here the CDR3 reads CASSQGTGLEQYF. CDR3 DNA sequence: TGCGCCAGCAGCCAAGGGACGGGGCTCGAGCAGTACTTC.